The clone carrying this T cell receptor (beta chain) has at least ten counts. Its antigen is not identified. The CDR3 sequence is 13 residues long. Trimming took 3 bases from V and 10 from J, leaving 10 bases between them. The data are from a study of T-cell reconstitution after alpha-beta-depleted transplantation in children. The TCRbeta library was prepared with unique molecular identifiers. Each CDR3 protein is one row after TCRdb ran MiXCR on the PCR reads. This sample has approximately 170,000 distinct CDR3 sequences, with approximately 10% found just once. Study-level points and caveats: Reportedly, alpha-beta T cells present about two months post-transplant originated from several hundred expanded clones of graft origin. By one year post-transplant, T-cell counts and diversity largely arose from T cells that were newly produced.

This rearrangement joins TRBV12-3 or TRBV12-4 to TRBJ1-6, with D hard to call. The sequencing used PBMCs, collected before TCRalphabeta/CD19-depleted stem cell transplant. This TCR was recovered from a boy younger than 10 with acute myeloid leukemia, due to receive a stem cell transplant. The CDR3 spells CASSFQVLSPLHF. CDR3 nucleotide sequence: TGTGCCAGCAGTTTCCAGGTTCTCTCACCCCTCCACTTT.